This T cell receptor (beta chain) emerged from a study of T cell repertoires in cytomegalovirus infection. Looking at the study overall: An indication of both CMV infection and matching HLA type came from public TCR beta signatures.

MiXCR was run by TCRdb on the reads, yielding one entry per CDR3 protein. This table has around 200,000 distinct CDR3 sequences, 17% appearing once. Between the trimmed V and J ends, which lost 5 bases and 0 bases, there was a span of 5 bases. This CDR3 is 13 amino acids long. Germline loops: CDR1 SQVTM, CDR2 ANQGSEA. Study findings and constraints: HLA-C-restricted, CMV-specific TCR beta clonotypes were dominant ex vivo. Summed frequency of public TCR beta families distinguished CMV carriers with the relevant HLA.

This clonotype was found a few times. Its antigen is unidentified. Sequenced sample: CD8+ T cells from PBMCs. The sequence derives from a human donor in good health (CMV status not recorded). Some clones in this sample may be carry-over from other donors' samples. This sequence joins TRBV29-1 and TRBJ2-6; D call uncertain. The CDR3 protein is CSVSLSGANVLTF. The CDR3 coding sequence is TGCAGCGTTAGTCTCTCTGGGGCCAACGTCCTGACTTTC.